The TCR beta chain described here comes from a study of blood T cell repertoires in COVID-19. As for the study in general: COVID-19 samples collected from the United States, Italy and Spain covered acute and convalescent phases. Nucleic acid was either cDNA or gDNA, and it came from T cells, B-cell-depleted T cells, or PBMCs.

This clone was found a few times. Methods used by the authors: Quantification of nucleated cells was approximated via reference gene primer amplification. Some clones are missing from TCRdb's copy, which holds only in-frame ones; the method was immunoSEQ multiplex PCR. For V, J and clone size, that table is used; D and trimming come from the DNA. Among roughly 80,000 clones listed, around 80% were seen once. CDR3 length: 14 residues. CDR1 and CDR2 from the germline V gene are SNHLY and FYNNEI. Unmatched junction bases numbered 3, after V lost 7 bases and J lost 1 base. The sequence came from a woman aged 60-75 years with acute or convalescent COVID-19. The sequenced sample consisted of peripheral blood. J is TRBJ2-2 and V is TRBV2; 7 bases line up with TRBD1. This chain's CDR3 is CASTTGWNTGELFF. CDR3 nucleotides: TGTGCCAGCACGACAGGGTGGAACACCGGGGAGCTGTTTTTT.